The clone carrying this T cell receptor (beta chain) has a single count. The data were obtained in a study of shared clonotypes between healthy human individuals. Study at large: Per donor, three plates held CD4 naive cells, three held CD4 memory, two held CD8 naive and one held CD8 memory.

Genomic DNA of every subset was divided equally among multiple immunoSEQ plates. Using immunoSEQ multiplex PCR, the repertoire was profiled, and TCRdb retains in-frame clones only, with some absent. This sample has 850,000 to 1,200,000 clones, with about 76% found just once. Partitioning of CD4+ cells yielded a CD45RA+ naive subset and a CD45RA-negative memory subset. This clonotype originated in a man in his late teens or twenties in good health. The sequenced material came from memory CD4+ T cells sorted from blood. Subset reported: CD45RA-negative fraction.

The CDR3 loop is CASSPGDLLNTEAFF. The DNA of the CDR3 is TGCGCCAGCAGCCCGGGGGACCTTCTGAACACTGAAGCTTTCTTT. This chain joins TRBV4-1 and TRBJ1-1, with a weak D call TRBD1 (5 bases). This CDR3 comprises 15 residues. Per germline, CDR1 MGHRA and CDR2 YSYEKL. V lost 4 bases and J 0 bases, leaving 12 bases between the germline ends.